This entry lists 7 T cell receptor beta chains sequenced from one sample in a study of beta chain features in type 1 diabetes. Sequencing targeted expressed TCRB transcripts, as all isolated RNA had been reverse transcribed. The protocol was immunoSEQ multiplex PCR, while the TCRdb copy is restricted to in-frame clones and leaves out a portion. Among 400,000 to 550,000 clones listed, 10% to 12% were seen once. Sequenced material: naive CD4+ T cells from blood. Receptor source: a woman aged 18-29 years in good health.

With regard to this clone: A read error may produce the germline difference seen at one junction end. The rearrangement uses TRBV18 and TRBJ1-1; D is perhaps TRBD1 (6 bases). Germline CDR1 is KGHSH and CDR2 is LQKENI. This CDR3 comprises 16 residues. DNA of the CDR3: TGTGCCAGCTCCCCACGGATGGGGGCTTGGAACACTGAAGCTTTCTTT. Protein sequence: CASSPRMGAWNTEAFF.

The J gene is TRBJ1-4, the V gene TRBV6-5; D unclear. This CDR3 contains 13 residues. CDR1 is MNHEY and CDR2 is SVGAGI in the germline V gene. Trimming removed 4 bases from V and 4 bases from J, with 7 bases in between. CDR3 protein: CASSLRLNEKLFF. DNA of the CDR3: TGTGCCAGCAGTTTAAGACTTAATGAAAAACTGTTTTTT.

This sequence joins TRBV5-4 and TRBJ2-5; a weak D match, TRBD1 (6 bases). CDR3 length equals 15 residues. CDR1 SGHNT and CDR2 YYREEE come from the germline V gene (reference sequence). Trimming shortened V by 3 bases and J by 2 bases, and 14 bases separated the two germline ends. The CDR3 region is CASSSTDRRQETQYF. The CDR3 DNA follows: TGTGCCAGCAGCTCTACAGACAGGCGTCAAGAGACCCAGTACTTC.

A word on this clone: At the DNA level, this CDR3 is encoded by other sequences in the same sample as well. The rearrangement uses TRBV7-2 and TRBJ2-1; 9 nucleotides align to TRBD1. There are 15 residues in the CDR3. The germline V gene has CDR1 SGHTA and CDR2 FQGNSA. With V trimmed by 5 bases and J by 0 bases, 2 bases remained unmatched. The CDR3 is CASSPDRGSYNEQFF. For the CDR3, the DNA is TGTGCCAGCAGCCCGGACAGGGGCTCCTACAATGAGCAGTTCTTC.

This clone was seen more than once but under ten times. V and J are TRBV5-6 and TRBJ1-1; 9 bases agree with TRBD1. Germline values: CDR1 SGHDT, CDR2 YYEEEE. V lost 4 bases, J lost 5 bases, and 6 bases stayed unmatched. This CDR3 comprises 14 residues. CDR3 nucleotide sequence: TGTGCCAGCAGCCCTAACAGGGGGCGGACTGAAGCTTTCTTT. This sequence encodes CASSPNRGRTEAFF. Looking up the rest from reference TRBV5-6 and TRBJ1-1 gives the full variable domain: DAGVTQSPTHLIKTRGQQVTLRCSPKSGHDTVSWYQQALGQGPQFIFQYYEEEERQRGNFPDRFSGHQFPNYSSELNVNALLLGDSALYLCASSPNRGRTEAFFGQGTRLTVV.

V is TRBV19 and J is TRBJ2-3; D remains unclear. V dropped 3 bases and J dropped 1 base, with 8 bases sitting between them. The germline gives CDR1 LNHDA, CDR2 SQIVND (reference sequence). CDR3 length: 14 residues. In DNA, the CDR3 is TGTGCCAGTAGTATTTCTTCGGGCACAGATACGCAGTATTTT. This sequence encodes CASSISSGTDTQYF.

CDR3 residues: CASSLNAGRINTEAFF. The CDR3 DNA is TGTGCCAGCAGCTTAAACGCAGGCCGAATAAACACTGAAGCTTTCTTT. V is TRBV7-8 and J is TRBJ1-1, with D uncertain. Deletions cut 2 bases from V and 2 bases from J, with 15 bases between. The CDR3 sequence is 16 residues long. Germline V gives CDR1 SGHVS, CDR2 FQNEAQ.